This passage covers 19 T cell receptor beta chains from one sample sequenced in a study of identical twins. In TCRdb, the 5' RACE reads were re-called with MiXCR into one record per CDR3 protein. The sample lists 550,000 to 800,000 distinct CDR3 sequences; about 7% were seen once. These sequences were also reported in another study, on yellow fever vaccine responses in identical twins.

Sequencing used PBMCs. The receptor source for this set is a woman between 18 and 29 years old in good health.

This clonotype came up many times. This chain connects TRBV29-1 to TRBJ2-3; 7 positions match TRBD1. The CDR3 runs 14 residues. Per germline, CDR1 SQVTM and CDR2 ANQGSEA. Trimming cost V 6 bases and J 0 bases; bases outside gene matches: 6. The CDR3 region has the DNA TGCAGCGTGTACCGGGACAGCAGCACAGATACGCAGTATTTT. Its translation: CSVYRDSSTDTQYF.

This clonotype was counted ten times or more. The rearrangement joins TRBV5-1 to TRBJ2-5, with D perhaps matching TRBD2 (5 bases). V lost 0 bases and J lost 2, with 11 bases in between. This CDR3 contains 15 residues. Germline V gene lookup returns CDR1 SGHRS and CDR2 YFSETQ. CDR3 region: CASSLGSGGQETQYF. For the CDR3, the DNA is TGCGCCAGCAGCTTGGGGAGCGGAGGACAAGAGACCCAGTACTTC.

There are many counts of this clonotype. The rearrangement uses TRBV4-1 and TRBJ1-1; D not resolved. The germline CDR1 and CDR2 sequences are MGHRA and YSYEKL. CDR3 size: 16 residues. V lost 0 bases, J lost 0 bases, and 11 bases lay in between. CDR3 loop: CASSQDWPEMNTEAFF. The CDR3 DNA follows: TGCGCCAGCAGCCAAGACTGGCCGGAAATGAACACTGAAGCTTTCTTT.

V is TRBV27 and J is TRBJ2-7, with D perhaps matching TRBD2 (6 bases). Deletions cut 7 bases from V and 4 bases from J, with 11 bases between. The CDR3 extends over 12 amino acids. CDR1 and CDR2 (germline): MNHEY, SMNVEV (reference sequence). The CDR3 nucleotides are TGTGCCAGCACCTGGGAGGAGTACGAGCAGTACGTC. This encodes CASTWEEYEQYV.

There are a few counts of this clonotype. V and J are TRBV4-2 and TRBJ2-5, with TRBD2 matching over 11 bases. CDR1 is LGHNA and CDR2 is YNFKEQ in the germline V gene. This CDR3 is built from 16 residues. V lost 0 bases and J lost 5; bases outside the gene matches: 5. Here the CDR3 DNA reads TGTGCCAGCAGCCAAGAGCTAGCGGGAGGAAAGGAGACCCAGTACTTC. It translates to CASSQELAGGKETQYF.

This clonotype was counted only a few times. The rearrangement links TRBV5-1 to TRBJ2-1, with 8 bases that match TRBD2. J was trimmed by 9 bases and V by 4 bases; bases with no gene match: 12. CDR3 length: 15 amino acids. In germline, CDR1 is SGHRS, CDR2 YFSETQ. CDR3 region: CASSETGGLQSEQFF. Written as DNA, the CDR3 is TGCGCCAGCAGCGAAACGGGAGGGCTACAAAGTGAGCAGTTCTTC.

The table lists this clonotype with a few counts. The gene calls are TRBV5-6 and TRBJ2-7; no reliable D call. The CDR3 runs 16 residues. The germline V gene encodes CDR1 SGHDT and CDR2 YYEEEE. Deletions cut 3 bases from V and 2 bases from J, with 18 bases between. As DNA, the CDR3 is TGTGCCAGCAGCTCTTCCCCCCTGGCAGGCCCCTACGAGCAGTACGTC. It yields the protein CASSSSPLAGPYEQYV.

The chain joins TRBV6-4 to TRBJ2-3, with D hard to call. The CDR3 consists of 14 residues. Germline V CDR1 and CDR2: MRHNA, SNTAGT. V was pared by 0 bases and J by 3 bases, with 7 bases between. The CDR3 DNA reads TGTGCCAGCAGTGACTCAGTTGGGACAGATACGCAGTATTTT. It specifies CASSDSVGTDTQYF.

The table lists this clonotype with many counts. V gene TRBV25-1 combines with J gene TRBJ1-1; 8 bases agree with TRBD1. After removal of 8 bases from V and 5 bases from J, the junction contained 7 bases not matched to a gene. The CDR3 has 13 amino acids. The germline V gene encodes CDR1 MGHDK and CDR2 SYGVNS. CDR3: CASGRQGRTEAFF. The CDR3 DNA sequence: TGTGCCAGCGGTAGACAGGGGCGAACTGAAGCTTTCTTT.

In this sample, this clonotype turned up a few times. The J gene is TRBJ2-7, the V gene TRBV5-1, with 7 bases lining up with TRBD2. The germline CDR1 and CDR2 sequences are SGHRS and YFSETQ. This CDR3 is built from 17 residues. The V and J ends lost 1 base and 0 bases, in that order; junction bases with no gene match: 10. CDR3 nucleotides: TGCGCCAGCAGCTTGTCCTCTGGGCGGGAGAGCTCCTACGAGCAGTACTTC. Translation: CASSLSSGRESSYEQYF.

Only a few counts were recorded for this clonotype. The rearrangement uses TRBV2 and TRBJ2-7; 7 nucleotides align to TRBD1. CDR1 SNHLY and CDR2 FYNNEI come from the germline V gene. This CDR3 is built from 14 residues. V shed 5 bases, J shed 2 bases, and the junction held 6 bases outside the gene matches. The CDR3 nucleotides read TGTGCCAGCAGTAACCCAACAGGGGCCTACGAGCAGTACTTC. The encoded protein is CASSNPTGAYEQYF.

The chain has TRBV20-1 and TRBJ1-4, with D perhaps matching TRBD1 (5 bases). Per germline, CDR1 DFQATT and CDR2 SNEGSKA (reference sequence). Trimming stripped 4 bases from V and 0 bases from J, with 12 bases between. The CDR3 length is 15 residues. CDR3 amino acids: CSAISETATNEKLFF. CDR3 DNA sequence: TGCAGTGCTATATCCGAGACAGCAACTAATGAAAAACTGTTTTTT.

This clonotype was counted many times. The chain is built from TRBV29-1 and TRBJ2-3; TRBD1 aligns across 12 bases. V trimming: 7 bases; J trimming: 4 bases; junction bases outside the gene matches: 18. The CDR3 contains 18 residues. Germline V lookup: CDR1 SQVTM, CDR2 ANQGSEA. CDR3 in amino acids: CSADSPGTGGVYADTQYF. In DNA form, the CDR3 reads TGCAGCGCTGATTCTCCCGGGACAGGGGGCGTGTATGCAGATACGCAGTATTTT.

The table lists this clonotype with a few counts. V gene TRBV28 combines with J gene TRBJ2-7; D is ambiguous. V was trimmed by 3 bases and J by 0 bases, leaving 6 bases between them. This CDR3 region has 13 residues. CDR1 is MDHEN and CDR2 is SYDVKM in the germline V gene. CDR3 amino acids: CASSFGFSYEQYF. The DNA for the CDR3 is TGTGCCAGCAGTTTTGGGTTCTCCTACGAGCAGTACTTC. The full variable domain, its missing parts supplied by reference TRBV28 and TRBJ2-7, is DVKVTQSSRYLVKRTGEKVFLECVQDMDHENMFWYRQDPGLGLRLIYFSYDVKMKEKGDIPEGYSVSREKKERFSLILESASTNQTSMYLCASSFGFSYEQYFGPGTRLTVT.

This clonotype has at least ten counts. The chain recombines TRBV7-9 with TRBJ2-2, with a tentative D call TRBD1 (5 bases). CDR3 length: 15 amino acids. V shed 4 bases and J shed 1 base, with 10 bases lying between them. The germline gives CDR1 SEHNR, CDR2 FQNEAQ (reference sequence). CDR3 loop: CASSSVDRNTGELFF. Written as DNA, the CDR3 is TGTGCCAGCAGCTCCGTCGACAGGAACACCGGGGAGCTGTTTTTT.

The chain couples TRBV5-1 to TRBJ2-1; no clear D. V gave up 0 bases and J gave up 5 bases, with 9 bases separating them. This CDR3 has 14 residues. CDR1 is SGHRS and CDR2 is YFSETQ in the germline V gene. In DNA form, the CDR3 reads TGCGCCAGCAGCTTGGGCCAGATCGACAATGAGCAGTTCTTC. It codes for CASSLGQIDNEQFF.

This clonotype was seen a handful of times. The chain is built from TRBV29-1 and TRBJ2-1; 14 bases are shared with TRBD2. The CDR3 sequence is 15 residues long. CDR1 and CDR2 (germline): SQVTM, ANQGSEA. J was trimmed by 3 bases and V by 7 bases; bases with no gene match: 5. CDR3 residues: CSAGTSGRVYNEQFF. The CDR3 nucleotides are TGCAGCGCCGGGACTAGCGGGAGAGTCTACAATGAGCAGTTCTTC.

The DNA of the CDR3 is TGTGCCAGCCGAGGACTAGCGGGGTTTTACAATGAGCAGTTCTTC. Translation: CASRGLAGFYNEQFF. The rearrangement joins TRBV6-1 to TRBJ2-1, with 12 bases identical to TRBD2. J was trimmed by 4 bases and V by 8 bases; bases with no gene match: 6. The CDR3 runs to 15 residues. Per the germline V gene, CDR1 is MNHNS and CDR2 is SASEGT.

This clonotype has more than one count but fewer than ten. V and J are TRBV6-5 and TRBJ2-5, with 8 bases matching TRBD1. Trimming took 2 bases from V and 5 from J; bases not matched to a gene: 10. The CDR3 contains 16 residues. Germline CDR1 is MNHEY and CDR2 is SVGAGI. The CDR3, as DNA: TGTGCCAGCAGTTACGGGCCAGGGGGCGTATTGGAGACCCAGTACTTC. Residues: CASSYGPGGVLETQYF.